This T cell receptor beta chain was obtained from a study of blood T cell repertoires in COVID-19 (dated by TCRdb to 2018 to 2020). For the wider study: The collaborator samples originated in the United States, Italy and Spain and spanned the acute and convalescent phases of COVID-19. The prospective study material was composed of cDNA or gDNA derived from T cells, B-cell-depleted T cells, or PBMCs. Deeply sampled blood TCRbeta repertoires from subjects exposed to, actively infected with, or recovered from COVID-19 were included in the dataset. The repertoires were released in a freely available public database meant as a resource for research on the immune response to SARS-CoV-2. Samples were obtained from the ongoing ImmuneRACE study (first 160 participants) and from over a thousand subjects provided by 6 global collaborators. Nearly every sample came with metadata listing a de-identified subject ID, COVID-19 status, age in years and sex. Where available, HLA class I and class II types were taken from metadata supplied by the sample provider and were not determined by assay-based typing. Study-wide conclusions, independent of this receptor: Clinical and demographic metadata were provided uncurated, with the amount varying by source and participant.

With regard to this clone: It lacks a known antigen. Per-base quality was not reported, and no clone a single base away is much larger than it.

TCRbeta CDR3 regions were amplified from genomic DNA using the immunoSEQ Assay, a bias-controlled multiplex PCR. The published analysis was carried out like this. Nucleated cell counts per sample were estimated from amplification of reference gene primers within the assay. To quantify the absolute abundance of each unique TCRbeta CDR3 rearrangement, sequence reads were collapsed and filtered. For each sample, productive Simpson clonality was calculated by taking the square root of Simpson's diversity index across productive rearrangements. TCRdb limited this immuneACCESS table to in-frame rearrangements with V and J called. A share of clones is missing; checked studies link under half to unresolved V genes, and the rest is unexplained. D and trimming were read from the DNA, whereas the V and J calls and clone size are those reported in that table. In this sample the table shows 200,000 to 300,000 clones, around four fifths of which occur a single time. The ten largest clonotypes hold under 5% of the sample.

Trimming removed 8 bases from V and 7 bases from J; the gene matches leave 13 bases unexplained. Its CDR3 holds 15 amino acids, cysteine through phenylalanine. The entry retains the CDR3 DNA only, 45 bases that are in frame from base 1. CDR1 is given as LGHDT and CDR2 as YNNKEL, both from the germline V gene (reference sequence). The collaborating institutions used their own protocols to collect whole blood in K2EDTA tubes. Collaborator samples were shipped for TCRbeta analysis as frozen whole blood, isolated PBMCs, or DNA extracted from either sample type. The chain is assembled from TRBV3-1 (or the pseudogene TRBV3-2) and TRBJ2-1, with 8 bases matching TRBD2. Sample: peripheral blood. The TCR originated in a man aged 55 to 70 with acute or convalescent COVID-19. Here the CDR3 is given as CASAKGTSNLNEQFF. The DNA sequence is given as TGTGCCAGCGCGAAGGGGACTAGTAATCTGAATGAGCAGTTCTTC.